What follows are 13 T cell receptor beta chains derived from one specimen sequenced in a study of OX40 agonist ivuxolimab in advanced cancers. Clones were read by immunoSEQ multiplex PCR, and TCRdb kept only the in-frame ones, dropping some. The sample records about 70,000 clones, 81% being singletons. Material: CD4+ or CD8+ T cells sorted from blood, obtained in a trial of the OX40 agonist ivuxolimab. These receptors were taken from an adult with an advanced solid tumor such as melanoma, head and neck, liver or kidney cancer.

This clone showed up just once. The chain has TRBV2 and TRBJ2-1; D unresolved. Germline V lookup: CDR1 SNHLY, CDR2 FYNNEI. Trimming stripped 4 bases from V and 4 bases from J, with 5 bases between. CDR3 length equals 12 residues. In DNA, the CDR3 is TGTGCCAGCAGTGGTCAGTACAATGAGCAGTTCTTC. Translation gives CASSGQYNEQFF.

The chain employs TRBV20-1 and TRBJ2-5; D is ambiguous. Germline V gives CDR1 DFQATT, CDR2 SNEGSKA (reference sequence). Trimming took off 0 bases at V and 6 bases at J, with 5 bases between the two ends. The CDR3 is 11 residues long. The CDR3 nucleotides read TGCAGTGCTAGAGATCGGAAGACCCAGTACTTC. The encoded protein is CSARDRKTQYF.

The rearrangement links TRBV7-9 to TRBJ1-2; no clear D gene. The CDR3 runs to 12 residues. Between the trimmed V and J ends, which lost 1 base and 8 bases, there was a span of 8 bases. CDR1 and CDR2 from the germline V gene are SEHNR and FQNEAQ (reference sequence). CDR3 nucleotide sequence: TGTGCCAGCAGCTTAGAATCCTACGGCTACACCTTC. It is translated as CASSLESYGYTF.

Comments on this clone: The junction shows a germline mismatch at one end, possibly a read error. The V gene is TRBV5-1, the J gene TRBJ1-1; D gene uncertain. CDR1 SGHRS and CDR2 YFSETQ come from the germline V gene. This CDR3 has 12 residues. CDR3 in amino acids: CASGLGEHQAFF. The DNA of the CDR3 is TGCGCCAGCGGCTTGGGAGAACACCAAGCTTTCTTT.

This CDR3 is CASSVGTRRTDTQYF. In nucleotides, the CDR3 is TGTGCCAGCAGCGTAGGGACTAGACGAACAGATACGCAGTATTTT. The rearrangement uses TRBV9 and TRBJ2-3, with 7 bases aligning to TRBD2. With V trimmed by 0 bases and J by 3 bases, 4 bases remained unmatched. The CDR3 loop spans 15 amino acids. Germline CDR1 is SGDLS and CDR2 is YYNGEE.

The sample holds a few counts of this clone. The gene calls are TRBV30 and TRBJ1-5; a weak D match, TRBD1 (6 bases). The V end lost 1 base, the J end lost 7 bases, and 11 bases lay between the germline ends. The CDR3 extends over 13 amino acids. Germline CDR1 GTSNPN, CDR2 SVGIG (reference sequence). The CDR3 DNA follows: TGTGCCTGGAGTGGGCGGGGGGGCCAGCCCCAGCATTTT. It encodes CAWSGRGGQPQHF.

This sequence joins TRBV14 and TRBJ1-2, with a possible D match to TRBD1 (6 bases). The CDR3 has 14 amino acids. Between the trimmed V and J ends, which lost 3 bases and 5 bases, there was a span of 13 bases. Germline V gene sequence: CDR1 SGHDN, CDR2 FVKESK. The CDR3 region is CASSQGITGYGYTF. The CDR3, as DNA: TGTGCCAGCAGCCAGGGGATTACAGGGTATGGCTACACCTTC.

The chain recombines TRBV6-5 with TRBJ1-5; D gene unclear. Germline V CDR1 and CDR2: MNHEY, SVGAGI. V was clipped by 6 bases and J by 3 bases, with 9 bases between them. CDR3 length: 13 residues. This chain's CDR3 is CASSSTYNQPQHF. The CDR3 DNA reads TGTGCCAGCAGCTCTACTTACAATCAGCCCCAGCATTTT.

This clone has only one observation. The chain couples TRBV6-1 to TRBJ2-2; perhaps TRBD1 as D (6 bases). The ends were cut back, 4 bases at V and 5 bases at J, with 14 bases in the middle. The CDR3 is made up of 15 amino acids. CDR1 and CDR2 from the germline V gene are MNHNS and SASEGT. DNA of the CDR3: TGTGCCAGCAGTGCGACCGCCACAGGGACCGGGGAGCTGTTTTTT. Translation gives CASSATATGTGELFF.

CDR3 sequence: CASSKLAGGLSDEQYF. In DNA form, the CDR3 reads TGCGCCAGCAGCAAACTAGCGGGAGGACTTAGCGACGAGCAGTACTTC. This rearrangement joins TRBV5-1 to TRBJ2-7, with 12 bases that match TRBD2. The CDR3 covers 16 residues. The ends lost 4 bases at V and 5 bases at J; junction bases unmatched: 10. Germline V gene data show CDR1 as SGHRS and CDR2 as YFSETQ.

The genes are TRBV4-2 and TRBJ1-1; 9 nucleotides agree with TRBD1. Germline CDR1 LGHNA, CDR2 YNFKEQ. The J segment lost 7 bases and the V segment lost 0 bases, leaving 3 bases of the junction unmatched. This CDR3 contains 14 residues. This CDR3 is CASSQEGQGYEAFF. CDR3 DNA: TGTGCCAGCAGCCAAGAGGGACAGGGATATGAAGCTTTCTTT.

The chain combines TRBV7-3 with TRBJ2-1; TRBD1 or TRBD2 may be the D gene (6 bases each). The CDR3 length is 14 residues. Germline V lookup: CDR1 SGHTA, CDR2 FQGTGA. Trimming removed 0 bases from V and 6 bases from J, with 9 bases in between. CDR3 amino acids: CASSLTGGSNEQFF. CDR3 nucleotide sequence: TGTGCCAGCAGCTTAACCGGGGGCTCCAATGAGCAGTTCTTC.

The J gene is TRBJ2-7, the V gene TRBV21-1; TRBD2 is the table's D call, not checked against the DNA. TRBV21-1 is an annotated pseudogene. The length of the CDR3 is 14 residues. This CDR3 reads CASSGSGSSYEQYF. In DNA, the CDR3 is TGTGCCAGCAGCGGTAGCGGGAGCTCCTACGAGCAGTACTTC.